The T cell receptor beta chain described here comes from a study of blood T cell repertoires in COVID-19. About the research overall: Sites across the United States, Italy and Spain contributed samples from acute and convalescent COVID-19.

This CDR3 spans 12 amino acids. Germline assignment: CDR1 ENHRY and CDR2 SYGVKD. Trimming shortened V by 3 bases and J by 6 bases, and 8 bases separated the two germline ends. This table comes from immunoSEQ multiplex PCR, and its TCRdb copy is limited to in-frame clones, with some not included. The repertoire consists of about 160,000 clones, with over 75% occurring once and the leading ten covering around 6.7%. Allocation to cohorts depended on clinical history reported by the participants. Among Cohort 3 donors, those recovered had two negative PCRs, clearance, or symptom resolution. The sequence was obtained from a woman aged 50 to 60 who had recovered from COVID-19. Source material: PBMCs or T cells enriched from blood (not recorded which). The chain uses TRBV10-3 and TRBJ1-1; D gene unclear. The CDR3 region has the DNA TGTGCCATCAGTGACGGGGTAGCTGAAGCTTTCTTT. It encodes CAISDGVAEAFF.